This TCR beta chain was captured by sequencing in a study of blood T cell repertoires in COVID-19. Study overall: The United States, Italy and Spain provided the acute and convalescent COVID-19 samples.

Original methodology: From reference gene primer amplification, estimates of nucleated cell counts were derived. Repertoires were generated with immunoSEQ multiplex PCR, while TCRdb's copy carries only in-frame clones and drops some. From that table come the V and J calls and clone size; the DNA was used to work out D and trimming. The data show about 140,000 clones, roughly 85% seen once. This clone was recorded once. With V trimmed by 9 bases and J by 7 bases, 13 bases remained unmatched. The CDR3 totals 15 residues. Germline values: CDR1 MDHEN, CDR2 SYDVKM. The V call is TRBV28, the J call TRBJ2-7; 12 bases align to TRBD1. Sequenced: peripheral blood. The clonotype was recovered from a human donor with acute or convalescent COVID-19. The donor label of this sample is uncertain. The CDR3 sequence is CASKTPGQGAWEQYF. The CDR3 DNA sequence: TGTGCCAGTAAGACCCCGGGACAGGGGGCTTGGGAGCAGTACTTC.